These 18 T cell receptor beta chains were sequenced from one sample in a study of T cell responses to AZD1222 COVID-19 vaccine. The data were produced by immunoSEQ multiplex PCR, yet TCRdb's version contains in-frame clones alone and is incomplete. The table has roughly 95,000 clones, roughly 90% seen once; the top ten hold around 2.8%. The sequencing here drew on peripheral blood, taken on day 0 of AZD1222 vaccination. The source is an adult in good health.

The V gene is TRBV5-1, the J gene TRBJ1-2; 8 bases map to TRBD1. The CDR3 is made up of 15 amino acids. Germline V lookup: CDR1 SGHRS, CDR2 YFSETQ. The trim removed 1 base at V and 2 bases at J, leaving 4 bases unmatched. The CDR3, as DNA: TGCGCCAGCAGCTTGTTCCAGGGGGCGAACTATGGCTACACCTTC. This translates into CASSLFQGANYGYTF.

The chain combines TRBV5-1 with TRBJ1-1; D not resolved. The V gene lost 5 bases and the J gene lost 2 bases, with 16 bases spanning the gap. This CDR3 comprises 15 residues. Germline CDR1 reads SGHRS; CDR2 reads YFSETQ. CDR3 coding DNA: TGCGCCAGCAGTTCGTCCGGGAACTATAACACTGAAGCTTTCTTT. The encoded protein is CASSSSGNYNTEAFF.

The chain is built from TRBV28 and TRBJ2-5; TRBD1 is a possible D gene (5 bases). The V and J ends lost 5 bases and 0 bases respectively, with 13 bases between them. The length of the CDR3 is 15 residues. The V gene's germline CDR1 is MDHEN and CDR2 SYDVKM. CDR3 DNA sequence: TGTGCCAGCAGTGGACGGACATGGTACCAAGAGACCCAGTACTTC. As protein: CASSGRTWYQETQYF.

This clone was observed a few times. The V gene is TRBV3-1 (or the pseudogene TRBV3-2), the J gene TRBJ2-1; no definite D call. CDR3 length equals 13 residues. V shed 5 bases and J shed 10 bases, with 15 bases lying between them. CDR1 is LGHDT, CDR2 YNNKEL, per germline (reference sequence). CDR3 region: CASSSSLGSEQFF. CDR3 DNA sequence: TGTGCCAGCAGCTCCTCCCTAGGAAGCGAGCAGTTCTTC.

The genes are TRBV6-5 and TRBJ1-5, with D possibly TRBD1 on 6 matching bases. Germline V gene data show CDR1 as MNHEY and CDR2 as SVGAGI. The CDR3 contains 14 residues. Deletions cut 6 bases from V and 6 bases from J, with 15 bases between. The CDR3 DNA reads as TGTGCCAGCAGGCAGGGGAAAAGGGTTCAGCCCCAGCATTTT. Protein sequence: CASRQGKRVQPQHF.

The V call is TRBV5-4, the J call TRBJ1-1, with D possibly matching TRBD1 (5 bases). This CDR3 region has 15 residues. V was pared by 4 bases and J by 1 base, with 14 bases between. In germline, CDR1 is SGHNT, CDR2 YYREEE (reference sequence). The CDR3 spells CASSPARGGNTEAFF. The CDR3 DNA reads TGTGCCAGCAGCCCGGCGCGGGGGGGGAACACTGAAGCTTTCTTT.

This chain's CDR3 is CAWSRRQNSYEQYF. The CDR3 DNA reads TGTGCCTGGAGTCGTCGACAAAATTCCTACGAGCAGTACTTC. The chain uses TRBV30 and TRBJ2-7; D not certain. The V gene lost 2 bases and the J gene lost 1 base, with 12 bases spanning the gap. CDR1 and CDR2 from the germline V gene are GTSNPN and SVGIG (reference sequence). CDR3 size: 14 residues.

V usage is TRBV28 and J usage is TRBJ1-2, with no clear D. Deletions cut 0 bases from V and 4 bases from J, with 9 bases between. This CDR3 spans 14 amino acids. Germline V lookup: CDR1 MDHEN, CDR2 SYDVKM. Written as DNA, the CDR3 is TGTGCCAGCAGTTTATGGGAGGTTAGCTATGGCTACACCTTC. Translation: CASSLWEVSYGYTF.

V and J are TRBV11-2 and TRBJ1-1, with D possibly matching TRBD1 (6 bases). The CDR3 totals 16 residues. Trimming removed 5 bases at V and 5 bases at J, with 21 bases between. Germline V gives CDR1 SGHAT, CDR2 FQNNGV. CDR3 loop: CASSDLGEGGRTEAFF. The CDR3 region has the DNA TGTGCCAGCAGCGACTTAGGCGAGGGGGGGAGGACTGAAGCTTTCTTT.

This rearrangement joins TRBV4-2 to TRBJ2-7; TRBD1 matches 8 bases. V dropped 1 base and J dropped 3; count of bases not matched to a gene: 11. Germline V gene sequence: CDR1 LGHNA, CDR2 YNFKEQ. This CDR3 region has 17 residues. The CDR3 sequence: CASSQGNVAGGVYEQYF. CDR3 in DNA: TGTGCCAGCAGCCAAGGGAATGTGGCAGGGGGCGTCTACGAGCAGTACTTC.

The CDR3 reads CASSTSRTETYNEQFF. The DNA of the CDR3 is TGTGCCAGCAGTACGTCCCGAACCGAAACCTACAATGAGCAGTTCTTC. V is TRBV6-2 or TRBV6-3 and J is TRBJ2-1, with no clear D. The CDR3 runs to 16 residues. V was clipped by 5 bases and J by 2 bases, with 16 bases between them. Germline CDR1 reads MNHEY; CDR2 reads SVGEGT.

This clone was seen only once. The chain combines TRBV19 with TRBJ1-1; D unclear. CDR1 and CDR2 (germline): LNHDA, SQIVND (reference sequence). Trimming pared 1 base from V and 11 bases from J, leaving 20 bases between. CDR3 length: 15 amino acids. Here the CDR3 DNA reads TGTGCCAGTAGTATAGCCTTGAGAACGGCTGAAAAGGCTTTCTTT. Amino acid sequence: CASSIALRTAEKAFF. Supplemented by reference TRBV19 and TRBJ1-1, the full variable domain reads DGGITQSPKYLFRKEGQNVTLSCEQNLNHDAMYWYRQDPGQGLRLIYYSQIVNDFQKGDIAEGYSVSREKKESFPLTVTSAQKNPTAFYLCASSIALRTAEKAFFGQGTRLTVV.

The CDR3 spells CASSLNPGTVNTEAFF. The DNA for the CDR3 is TGTGCCAGCAGCTTAAATCCGGGGACAGTGAACACTGAAGCTTTCTTT. The chain combines TRBV7-3 with TRBJ1-1; 7 bases agree with TRBD1. The CDR3 is 16 residues long. Germline CDR1 and CDR2: SGHTA and FQGTGA. V trimming: 1 base; J trimming: 0 bases; junction bases outside the gene matches: 5.

The gene calls are TRBV5-4 and TRBJ2-3; weak D call: TRBD1 (5 bases). CDR3 length equals 15 residues. V lost 4 bases and J lost 6, with 18 bases in between. The germline V gene has CDR1 SGHNT and CDR2 YYREEE (reference sequence). CDR3 in DNA: TGTGCCAGCAGCCCGGCTGGGGCGGTCGGGGATACGCAGTATTTT. Translated: CASSPAGAVGDTQYF.

This clone was found once. The chain has TRBV2 and TRBJ1-2; 10 bases are shared with TRBD1. CDR1 is SNHLY and CDR2 is FYNNEI in the germline V gene. The V gene end was trimmed by 2 bases and the J gene end by 8 bases; junction bases not matched to a gene: 11. CDR3 length: 16 amino acids. For the CDR3, the DNA is TGTGCCAGCAGTGAAATAGGACAGGGGGGCATAGGAGGCTACACCTTC. It encodes CASSEIGQGGIGGYTF.

The chain employs TRBV10-3 and TRBJ2-2; no firm D call. Germline V gene sequence: CDR1 ENHRY, CDR2 SYGVKD. The CDR3 covers 13 residues. V dropped 3 bases and J dropped 4 bases, with 6 bases sitting between them. CDR3 residues: CAISDYSTGELFF. CDR3 nucleotide sequence: TGTGCCATCAGTGATTATTCCACCGGGGAGCTGTTTTTT.

The chain employs TRBV6-5 and TRBJ2-1; D perhaps matches TRBD1 (6 bases). The CDR3 runs 14 residues. Trimming took 6 bases from V and 6 from J, leaving 15 bases between them. Germline CDR1 and CDR2: MNHEY and SVGAGI. The CDR3: CASRLSDSFNEQFF. The CDR3 DNA reads as TGTGCCAGCAGGCTCTCGGACAGTTTCAATGAGCAGTTCTTC.

V and J are TRBV28 and TRBJ2-7; 7 bases match TRBD1. CDR1 and CDR2 from the germline V gene are MDHEN and SYDVKM. The length of the CDR3 is 13 residues. The V and J ends lost 8 bases and 2 bases, in that order; junction bases with no gene match: 6. The CDR3 DNA follows: TGTGCCAGCTCCTGGCAGGGGGCCTACGAGCAGTACTTC. Amino acid sequence: CASSWQGAYEQYF.